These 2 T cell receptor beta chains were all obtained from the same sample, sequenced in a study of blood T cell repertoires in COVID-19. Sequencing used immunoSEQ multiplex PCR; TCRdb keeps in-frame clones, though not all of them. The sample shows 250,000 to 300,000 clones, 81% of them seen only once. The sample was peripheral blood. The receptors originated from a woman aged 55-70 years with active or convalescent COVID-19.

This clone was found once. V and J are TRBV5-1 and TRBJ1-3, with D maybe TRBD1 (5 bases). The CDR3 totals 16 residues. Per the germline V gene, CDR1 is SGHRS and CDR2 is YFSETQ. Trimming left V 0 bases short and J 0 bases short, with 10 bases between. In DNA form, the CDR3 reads TGCGCCAGCAGCTTGGTGGGGGGAACCTCTGGAAACACCATATATTTT. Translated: CASSLVGGTSGNTIYF.

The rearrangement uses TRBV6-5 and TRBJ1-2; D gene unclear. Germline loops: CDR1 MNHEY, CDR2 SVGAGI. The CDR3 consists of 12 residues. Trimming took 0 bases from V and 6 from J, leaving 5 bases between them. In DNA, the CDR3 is TGTGCCAGCAGTTACTCCGGGAATGGCTACACCTTC. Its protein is CASSYSGNGYTF.